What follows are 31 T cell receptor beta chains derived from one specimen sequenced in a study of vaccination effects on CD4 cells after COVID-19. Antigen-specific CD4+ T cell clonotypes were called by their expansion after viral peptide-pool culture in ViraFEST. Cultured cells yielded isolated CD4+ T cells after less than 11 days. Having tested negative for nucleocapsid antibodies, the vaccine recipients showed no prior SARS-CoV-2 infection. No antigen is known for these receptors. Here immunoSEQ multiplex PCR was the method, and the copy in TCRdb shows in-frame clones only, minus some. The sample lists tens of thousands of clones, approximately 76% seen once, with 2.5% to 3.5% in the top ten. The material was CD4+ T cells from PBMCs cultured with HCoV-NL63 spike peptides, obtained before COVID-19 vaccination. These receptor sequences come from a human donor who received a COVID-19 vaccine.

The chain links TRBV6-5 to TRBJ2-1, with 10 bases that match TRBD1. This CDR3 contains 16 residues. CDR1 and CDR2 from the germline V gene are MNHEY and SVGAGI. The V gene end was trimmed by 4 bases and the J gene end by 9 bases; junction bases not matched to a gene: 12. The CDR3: CASSFGPGQGRTEQFF. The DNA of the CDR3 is TGTGCCAGCAGTTTCGGGCCGGGACAGGGGCGTACTGAGCAGTTCTTC.

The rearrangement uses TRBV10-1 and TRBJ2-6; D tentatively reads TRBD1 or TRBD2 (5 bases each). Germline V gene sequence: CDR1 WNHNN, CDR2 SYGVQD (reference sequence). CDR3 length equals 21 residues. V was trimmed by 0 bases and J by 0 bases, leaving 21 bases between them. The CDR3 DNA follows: TGCGCCAGCAGTGAGTCGGGTTTAGAGGGACCCTTATACTCTGGGGCCAACGTCCTGACTTTC. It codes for CASSESGLEGPLYSGANVLTF.

As DNA, the CDR3 is TGTGCCAGCAGCTTAGCGTCGAGTGGCTACACCTTC. This encodes CASSLASSGYTF. The genes are TRBV11-1 and TRBJ1-2; D ambiguous. The germline V and J ends were trimmed by 0 bases and 7 bases, with 6 bases remaining between them. Germline-derived CDR1 and CDR2 are SGHAT and FQDESV (reference sequence). This CDR3 spans 12 amino acids.

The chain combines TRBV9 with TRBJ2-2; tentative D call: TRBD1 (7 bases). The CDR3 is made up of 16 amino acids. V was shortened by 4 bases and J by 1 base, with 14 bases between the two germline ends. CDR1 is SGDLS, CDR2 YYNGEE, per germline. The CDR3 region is CASSLTGRLNTGELFF. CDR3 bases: TGTGCCAGCAGCTTGACAGGGAGGTTGAACACCGGGGAGCTGTTTTTT.

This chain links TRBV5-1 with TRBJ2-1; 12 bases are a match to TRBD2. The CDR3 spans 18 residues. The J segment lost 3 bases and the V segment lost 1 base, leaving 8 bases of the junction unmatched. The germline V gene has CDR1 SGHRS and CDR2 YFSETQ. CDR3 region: CASSLSPTSGGLYNEQFF. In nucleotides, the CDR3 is TGCGCCAGCAGCTTGTCCCCGACTAGCGGGGGCCTCTACAATGAGCAGTTCTTC.

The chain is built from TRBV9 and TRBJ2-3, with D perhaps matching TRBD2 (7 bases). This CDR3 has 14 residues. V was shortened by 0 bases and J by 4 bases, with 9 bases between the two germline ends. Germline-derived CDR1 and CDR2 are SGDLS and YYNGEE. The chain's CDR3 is CASSVAGGPDTQYF. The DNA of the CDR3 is TGTGCCAGCAGCGTAGCGGGGGGCCCAGATACGCAGTATTTT.

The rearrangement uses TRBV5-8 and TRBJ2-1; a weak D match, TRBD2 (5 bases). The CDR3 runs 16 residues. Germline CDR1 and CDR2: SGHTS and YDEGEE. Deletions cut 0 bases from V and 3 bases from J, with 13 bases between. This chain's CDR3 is CASSLDIGRIYNEQFF. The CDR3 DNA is TGTGCCAGCAGCTTGGATATAGGGAGAATCTACAATGAGCAGTTCTTC.

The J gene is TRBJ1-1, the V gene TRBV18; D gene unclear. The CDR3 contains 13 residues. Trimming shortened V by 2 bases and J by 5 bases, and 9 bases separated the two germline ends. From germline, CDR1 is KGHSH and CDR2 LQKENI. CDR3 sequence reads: CASSPAIGTEAFF. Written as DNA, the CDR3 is TGTGCCAGCTCACCAGCCATAGGAACTGAAGCTTTCTTT.

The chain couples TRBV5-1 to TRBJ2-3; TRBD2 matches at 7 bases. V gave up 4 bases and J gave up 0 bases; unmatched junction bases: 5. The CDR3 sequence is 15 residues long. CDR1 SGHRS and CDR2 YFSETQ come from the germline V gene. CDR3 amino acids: CASSPRGGSTDTQYF. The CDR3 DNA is TGCGCCAGCAGCCCTAGGGGAGGGAGCACAGATACGCAGTATTTT. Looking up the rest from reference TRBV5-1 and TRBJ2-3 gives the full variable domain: KAGVTQTPRYLIKTRGQQVTLSCSPISGHRSVSWYQQTPGQGLQFLFEYFSETQRNKGNFPGRFSGRQFSNSRSEMNVSTLELGDSALYLCASSPRGGSTDTQYFGPGTRLTVL.

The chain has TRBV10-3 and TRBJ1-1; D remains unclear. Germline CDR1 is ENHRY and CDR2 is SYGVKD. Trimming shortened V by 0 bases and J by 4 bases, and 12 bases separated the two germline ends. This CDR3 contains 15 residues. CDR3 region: CAISESGGLGTEAFF. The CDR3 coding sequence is TGTGCCATCAGTGAGTCCGGAGGATTAGGCACTGAAGCTTTCTTT.

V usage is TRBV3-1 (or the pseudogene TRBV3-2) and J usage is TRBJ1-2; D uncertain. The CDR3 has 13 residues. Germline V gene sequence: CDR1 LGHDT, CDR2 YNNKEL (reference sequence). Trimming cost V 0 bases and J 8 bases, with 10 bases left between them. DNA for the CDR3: TGTGCCAGCAGCCAAGAACGAGAGCGGGGCTACACCTTC. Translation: CASSQERERGYTF.

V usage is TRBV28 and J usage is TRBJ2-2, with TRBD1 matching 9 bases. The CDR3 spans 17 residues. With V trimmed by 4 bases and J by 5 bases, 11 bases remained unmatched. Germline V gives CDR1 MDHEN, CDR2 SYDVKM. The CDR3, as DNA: TGTGCCAGCAGTTCTCCTTTCGGACAGGGGTGGACCGGGGAGCTGTTTTTT. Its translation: CASSSPFGQGWTGELFF.

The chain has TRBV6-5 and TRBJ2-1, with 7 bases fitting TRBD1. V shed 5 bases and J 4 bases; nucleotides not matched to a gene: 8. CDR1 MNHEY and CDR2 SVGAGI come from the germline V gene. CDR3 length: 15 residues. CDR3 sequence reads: CASSPHQTGYNEQFF. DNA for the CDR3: TGTGCCAGCAGTCCACACCAGACAGGGTACAATGAGCAGTTCTTC.

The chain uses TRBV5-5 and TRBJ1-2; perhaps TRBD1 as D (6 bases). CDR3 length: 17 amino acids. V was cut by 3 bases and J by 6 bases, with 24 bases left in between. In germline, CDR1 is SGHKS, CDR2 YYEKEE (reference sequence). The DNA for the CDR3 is TGTGCCAGCAGCTCTCAAGAGGGGGGCTTGACATATGATGGCTACACCTTC. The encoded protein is CASSSQEGGLTYDGYTF.

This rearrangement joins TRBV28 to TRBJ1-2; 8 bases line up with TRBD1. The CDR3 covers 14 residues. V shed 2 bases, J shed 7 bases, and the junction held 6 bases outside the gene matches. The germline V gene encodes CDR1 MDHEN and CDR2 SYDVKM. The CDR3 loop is CASSLHQGAPGYTF. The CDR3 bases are TGTGCCAGCAGTTTACACCAGGGGGCGCCTGGCTACACCTTC.

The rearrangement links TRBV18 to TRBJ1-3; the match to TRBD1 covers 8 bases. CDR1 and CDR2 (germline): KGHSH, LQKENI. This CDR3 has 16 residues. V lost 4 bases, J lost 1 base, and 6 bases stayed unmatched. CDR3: CASSRRQGPSGNTIYF. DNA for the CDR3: TGTGCCAGCTCACGCCGACAGGGGCCATCTGGAAACACCATATATTTT.

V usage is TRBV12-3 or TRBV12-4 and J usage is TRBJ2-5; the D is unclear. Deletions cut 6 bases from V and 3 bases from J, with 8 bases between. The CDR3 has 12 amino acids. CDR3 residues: CASSPIEETQYF. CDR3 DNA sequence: TGTGCCAGCAGCCCGATAGAAGAGACCCAGTACTTC.

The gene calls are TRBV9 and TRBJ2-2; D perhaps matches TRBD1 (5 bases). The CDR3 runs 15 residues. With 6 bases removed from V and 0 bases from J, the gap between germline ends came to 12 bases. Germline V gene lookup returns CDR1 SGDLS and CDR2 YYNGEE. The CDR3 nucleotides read TGTGCCAGCACCCGGACACTCTCGAACACCGGGGAGCTGTTTTTT. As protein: CASTRTLSNTGELFF.

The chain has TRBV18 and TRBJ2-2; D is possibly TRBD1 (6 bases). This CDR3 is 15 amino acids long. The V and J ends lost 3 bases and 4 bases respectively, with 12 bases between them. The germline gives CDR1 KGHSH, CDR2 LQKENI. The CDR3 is CASSPSTGTTGELFF. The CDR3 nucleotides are TGTGCCAGCTCACCTTCTACAGGGACCACCGGGGAGCTGTTTTTT.

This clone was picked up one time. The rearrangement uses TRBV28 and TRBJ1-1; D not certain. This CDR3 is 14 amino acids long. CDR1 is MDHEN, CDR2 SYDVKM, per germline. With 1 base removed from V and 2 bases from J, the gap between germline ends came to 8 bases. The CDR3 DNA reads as TGTGCCAGCAGTTTATTAGTGCCCAACACTGAAGCTTTCTTT. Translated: CASSLLVPNTEAFF.

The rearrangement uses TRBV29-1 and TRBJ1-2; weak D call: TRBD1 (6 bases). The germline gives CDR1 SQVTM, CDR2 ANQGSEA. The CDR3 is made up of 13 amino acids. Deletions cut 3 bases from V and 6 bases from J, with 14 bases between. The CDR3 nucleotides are TGCAGCGTTGATGGGGGCGCTCCTAATGGCTACACCTTC. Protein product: CSVDGGAPNGYTF.

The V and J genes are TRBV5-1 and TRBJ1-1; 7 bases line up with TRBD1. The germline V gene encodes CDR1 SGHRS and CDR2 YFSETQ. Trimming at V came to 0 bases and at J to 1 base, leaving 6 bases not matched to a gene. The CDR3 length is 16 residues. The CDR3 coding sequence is TGCGCCAGCAGCTTGGGCAGGGGGTTGGAGAACACTGAAGCTTTCTTT. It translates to CASSLGRGLENTEAFF.

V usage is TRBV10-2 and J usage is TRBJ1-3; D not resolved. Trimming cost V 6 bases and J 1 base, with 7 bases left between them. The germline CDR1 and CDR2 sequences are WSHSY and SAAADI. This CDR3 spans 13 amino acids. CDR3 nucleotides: TGCGCCAGCAGCGATCGATCTGGAAACACCATATATTTT. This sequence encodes CASSDRSGNTIYF.

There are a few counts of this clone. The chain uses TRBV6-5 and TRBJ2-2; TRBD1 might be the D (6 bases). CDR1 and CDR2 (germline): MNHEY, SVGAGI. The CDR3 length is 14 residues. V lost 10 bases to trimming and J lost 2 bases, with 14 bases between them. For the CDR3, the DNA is TGTGCCATCGCCGACAGGATTAACACCGGGGAGCTGTTTTTT. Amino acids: CAIADRINTGELFF.

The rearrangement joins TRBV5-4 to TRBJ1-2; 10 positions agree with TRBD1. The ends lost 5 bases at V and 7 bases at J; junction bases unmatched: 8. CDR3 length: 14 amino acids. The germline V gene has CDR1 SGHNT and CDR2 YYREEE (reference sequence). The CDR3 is CASREGQGGSGYTF. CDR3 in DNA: TGTGCCAGCAGGGAAGGACAGGGGGGGTCTGGCTACACCTTC.

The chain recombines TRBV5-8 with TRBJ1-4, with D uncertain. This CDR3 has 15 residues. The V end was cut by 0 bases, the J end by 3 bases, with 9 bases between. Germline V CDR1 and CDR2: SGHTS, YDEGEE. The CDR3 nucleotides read TGTGCCAGCAGCTTGGACTCAGCGGCTAATGAAAAACTGTTTTTT. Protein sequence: CASSLDSAANEKLFF.

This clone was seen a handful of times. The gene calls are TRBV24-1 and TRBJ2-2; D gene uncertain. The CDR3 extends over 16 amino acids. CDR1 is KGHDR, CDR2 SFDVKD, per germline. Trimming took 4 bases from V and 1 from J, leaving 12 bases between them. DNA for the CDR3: TGTGCCACCAGTGACCCCCGCACCGGGAACACCGGGGAGCTGTTTTTT. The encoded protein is CATSDPRTGNTGELFF.

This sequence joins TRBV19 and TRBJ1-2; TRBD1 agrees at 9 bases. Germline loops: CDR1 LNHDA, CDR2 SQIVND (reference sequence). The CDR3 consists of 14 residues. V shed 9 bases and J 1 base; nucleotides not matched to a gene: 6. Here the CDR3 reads CASRGQGLNYGYTF. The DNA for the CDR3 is TGTGCCAGCCGGGGACAGGGTCTTAACTATGGCTACACCTTC.

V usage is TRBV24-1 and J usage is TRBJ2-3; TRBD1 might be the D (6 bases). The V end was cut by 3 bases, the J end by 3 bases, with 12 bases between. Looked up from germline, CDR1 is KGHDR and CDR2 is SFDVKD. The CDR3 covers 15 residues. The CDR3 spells CATSDPTGATDTQYF. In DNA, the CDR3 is TGTGCCACCAGTGATCCGACAGGAGCAACAGATACGCAGTATTTT.

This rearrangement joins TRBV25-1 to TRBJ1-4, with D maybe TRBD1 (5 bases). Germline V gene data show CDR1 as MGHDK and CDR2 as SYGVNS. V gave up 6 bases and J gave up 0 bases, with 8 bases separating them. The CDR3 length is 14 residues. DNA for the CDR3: TGTGCCAGCAGGTCAGGGACAACTAATGAAAAACTGTTTTTT. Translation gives CASRSGTTNEKLFF.

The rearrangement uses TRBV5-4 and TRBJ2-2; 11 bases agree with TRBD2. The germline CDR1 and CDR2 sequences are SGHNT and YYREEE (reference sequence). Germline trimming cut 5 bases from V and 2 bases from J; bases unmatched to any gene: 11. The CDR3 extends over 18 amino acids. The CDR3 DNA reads TGTGCCAGCAGGAGCCGACCGGGACTAGCGGTAAACACCGGGGAGCTGTTTTTT. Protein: CASRSRPGLAVNTGELFF.